The TCR beta chain under discussion was sequenced for a study of control samples from healthy donors and cancer patients. The ends lost 2 bases at V and 9 bases at J; junction bases unmatched: 12. This CDR3 is built from 16 residues. Germline-derived CDR1 and CDR2 are WNHNN and SYGVQD (reference sequence). Data came from immunoSEQ multiplex PCR; TCRdb stores just in-frame clones and leaves some out. The data contain 160,000 or so clones, 85% to 95% of them singletons. This chain joins TRBV10-1 and TRBJ2-1; TRBD1 agrees at 8 bases. The sequenced sample was blood. The sequence was collected from a woman aged 35 to 49 in good health. The DNA of the CDR3 is TGCGCCAGCAGTGAGGTCCGGGAACAGGGGGTCGGTGAGCAGTTCTTC. Translated, it gives CASSEVREQGVGEQFF.